This T cell receptor (beta chain) was found in a study of T cell responses to AZD1222 COVID-19 vaccine. Study overall: The study pooled second doses at about 4 or about 12 weeks.

Produced via immunoSEQ multiplex PCR; TCRdb's table is partial and in-frame only. Of under 150,000 clones in the sample, around 90% were seen once. V dropped 4 bases and J dropped 8; count of bases not matched to a gene: 7. Germline V gene sequence: CDR1 SGDLS, CDR2 YYNGEE. The CDR3 is 13 residues long. The table lists this clone with a count of one. This TCR was recovered from an adult in good health. The rearrangement uses TRBV9 and TRBJ1-1; 8 bases fit TRBD1. The sequencing used peripheral blood, collected on day 0 of AZD1222 vaccination. For the CDR3, the DNA is TGTGCCAGCAGCCCATTGACAGGGGAGGAAGCTTTCTTT. This codes for CASSPLTGEEAFF. The whole variable domain, remainder taken from reference TRBV9 and TRBJ1-1, is DSGVTQTPKHLITATGQRVTLRCSPRSGDLSVYWYQQSLDQGLQFLIQYYNGEERAKGNILERFSAQQFPDLHSELNLSSLELGDSALYFCASSPLTGEEAFFGQGTRLTVV.